This TCR beta chain was recovered during a study of blood T cell repertoires in COVID-19. Across the whole study: The United States, Italy and Spain provided the acute and convalescent COVID-19 samples. T cells, B-cell-depleted T cells, or PBMCs provided the cDNA or gDNA that served as material.

The authors' processing: Amplifying reference gene primers gave estimates of nucleated cell counts. Only in-frame clones appear in the TCRdb table, and some are missing; sequencing was by immunoSEQ multiplex PCR. D and trimming were read from the DNA, whereas the V and J calls and clone size are those reported in that table. The table lists 250,000 or so clones, almost 85% of them singletons, with about 2% in the top ten. Germline lookup yields CDR1 MNHEY and CDR2 SVGEGT. CDR3 length: 16 residues. The V and J ends lost 2 bases and 2 bases, in that order; junction bases with no gene match: 8. The chain employs TRBV6-2 or TRBV6-3 and TRBJ2-7; 8 bases agree with TRBD1. What was sequenced was peripheral blood. This TCR was recovered from an elderly woman with acute or convalescent COVID-19. The chain's CDR3 is CASSYAGTGHAYEQYF. The CDR3 DNA reads as TGTGCCAGCAGTTACGCCGGGACAGGTCACGCCTACGAGCAGTACTTC.